This T cell receptor beta chain was recovered during a study of cytomegalovirus exposure and HLA in healthy donors. CDR1 SGHDT and CDR2 YYEEEE come from the germline V gene. Trimming left V 4 bases short and J 3 bases short, with 15 bases between. The CDR3 extends over 15 amino acids. Primers for the PCR totalled 60 Vbeta and 13 Jbeta. This table comes from immunoSEQ multiplex PCR, and its TCRdb copy is limited to in-frame clones, with some not included. The table includes 150,000 to 200,000 clones, 65% to 80% detected once. This clonotype originated in a woman between 50 and 59 years old in good health and CMV-seropositive. What was sequenced was PBMCs. V gene TRBV5-6 combines with J gene TRBJ2-3, with D maybe TRBD1 (6 bases). CDR3 sequence: CASSAQGRGTDTQYF. CDR3 nucleotide sequence: TGTGCCAGCAGCGCACAGGGACGGGGTACAGATACGCAGTATTTT.